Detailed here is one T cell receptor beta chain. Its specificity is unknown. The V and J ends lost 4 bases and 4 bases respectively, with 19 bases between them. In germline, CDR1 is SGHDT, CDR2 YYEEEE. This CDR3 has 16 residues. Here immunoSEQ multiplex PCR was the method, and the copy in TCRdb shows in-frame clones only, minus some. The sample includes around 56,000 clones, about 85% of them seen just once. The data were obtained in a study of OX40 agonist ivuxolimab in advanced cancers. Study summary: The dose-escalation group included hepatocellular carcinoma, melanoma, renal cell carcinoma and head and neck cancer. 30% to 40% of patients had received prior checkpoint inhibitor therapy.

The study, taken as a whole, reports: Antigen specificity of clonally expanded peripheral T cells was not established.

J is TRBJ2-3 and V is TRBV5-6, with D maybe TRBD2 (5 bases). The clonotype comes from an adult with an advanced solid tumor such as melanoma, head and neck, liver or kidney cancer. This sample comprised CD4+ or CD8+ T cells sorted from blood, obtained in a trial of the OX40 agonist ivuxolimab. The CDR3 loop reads CASSQISGLGADTQYF. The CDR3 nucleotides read TGTGCCAGCAGCCAGATCAGCGGACTCGGGGCAGATACGCAGTATTTT.